The 10 T cell receptor beta chains in this list originate from one sample, sequenced in a study of blood T cell repertoires in COVID-19. Generated by immunoSEQ multiplex PCR, the TCRdb table keeps only in-frame clones and is missing some. The sample includes 470,000 or so clones, 70% to 90% of them seen just once. Input material: PBMCs or T cells enriched from blood (not recorded which). These receptor sequences come from a woman in her late teens or twenties with acute COVID-19.

V is TRBV9 and J is TRBJ2-3, with 9 bases lining up with TRBD1. J was trimmed by 3 bases and V by 4 bases; bases with no gene match: 6. The germline CDR1 and CDR2 sequences are SGDLS and YYNGEE. The CDR3 length is 15 residues. The CDR3 sequence is CASSPLDRGTDTQYF. The CDR3 DNA is TGTGCCAGCAGCCCCTTGGACAGGGGTACAGATACGCAGTATTTT.

The sample holds one count of this clone. The chain couples TRBV11-2 to TRBJ1-1; no definite D call. Germline assignment: CDR1 SGHAT and CDR2 FQNNGV. Trimming took 2 bases from V and 1 from J, leaving 5 bases between them. The CDR3 is made up of 13 amino acids. CDR3 region: CASSLIRNTEAFF. CDR3 nucleotide sequence: TGTGCCAGCAGCTTAATTCGGAACACTGAAGCTTTCTTT.

The V gene is TRBV18, the J gene TRBJ1-5; D not certain. CDR1 is KGHSH and CDR2 is LQKENI in the germline V gene. V was trimmed by 6 bases and J by 4 bases, leaving 13 bases between them. The CDR3 length is 14 residues. The CDR3 region has the DNA TGTGCCAGCTCGTATATTCGGGGAAATCAGCCCCAGCATTTT. This gives the protein CASSYIRGNQPQHF.

The rearrangement links TRBV28 to TRBJ2-7; 10 bases match TRBD1. This CDR3 has 13 amino acids. Trimming at V came to 9 bases and at J to 11 bases, leaving 13 bases not matched to a gene. CDR1 is MDHEN and CDR2 is SYDVKM in the germline V gene. The CDR3 bases are TGTGCCAGTAGACAGGGGGCGAGGACTAGCAAGTACTTC. Translated, it gives CASRQGARTSKYF.

The gene calls are TRBV19 and TRBJ1-6; 8 bases match TRBD1. The CDR3 has 16 amino acids. Germline values: CDR1 LNHDA, CDR2 SQIVND (reference sequence). Trimming removed 4 bases from V and 9 bases from J; junction bases left unmatched: 11. DNA of the CDR3: TGTGCCAGTAGTACACGACAGGGGATCGGCAGTTCACCCCTCCACTTT. This encodes CASSTRQGIGSSPLHF.

The chain joins TRBV10-3 to TRBJ2-7; tentatively, D is TRBD1 (6 bases). Deletions cut 2 bases from V and 7 bases from J, with 9 bases between. The CDR3 is 12 amino acids. Germline-derived CDR1 and CDR2 are ENHRY and SYGVKD. CDR3 amino acids: CAISEIDREQYF. CDR3 bases: TGTGCCATCAGTGAGATAGACAGGGAGCAGTACTTC.

The rearrangement joins TRBV18 to TRBJ1-3; D remains unclear. Germline CDR1 and CDR2: KGHSH and LQKENI. Trimming pared 5 bases from V and 0 bases from J, leaving 26 bases between. This CDR3 is built from 20 residues. The CDR3 loop is CASSRREYSSRLNSGNTIYF. Here the CDR3 DNA reads TGTGCCAGCTCAAGAAGGGAGTACAGCTCTAGACTAAACTCTGGAAACACCATATATTTT.

There are a few counts of this clone. The J gene is TRBJ1-1, the V gene TRBV4-1; possibly TRBD1 for D (5 bases). Looked up from germline, CDR1 is MGHRA and CDR2 is YSYEKL. This CDR3 is built from 15 residues. V lost 3 bases, J lost 4 bases, and 15 bases lay in between. The CDR3 protein is CASSHKRGGGTEAFF. CDR3 in DNA: TGCGCCAGCAGCCACAAAAGGGGTGGCGGCACTGAAGCTTTCTTT.

This chain connects TRBV29-1 to TRBJ1-4, with 7 bases aligning to TRBD1. Germline V lookup: CDR1 SQVTM, CDR2 ANQGSEA. Trimming took 6 bases from V and 10 from J; bases not matched to a gene: 8. The CDR3 consists of 12 residues. The chain's CDR3 is CSVPTGDGKLFF. The DNA of the CDR3 is TGCAGCGTCCCTACAGGGGATGGAAAACTGTTTTTT.

This chain joins TRBV9 and TRBJ2-2; 7 bases align to TRBD2. Germline CDR1 is SGDLS and CDR2 is YYNGEE. The ends lost 4 bases at V and 4 bases at J; junction bases unmatched: 7. The CDR3 runs to 15 residues. The CDR3 DNA sequence: TGTGCCAGCAGCATCCTAGCGGAGCGCACCGGGGAGCTGTTTTTT. This gives the protein CASSILAERTGELFF.